This TCR beta chain derives from a study of blood T cell repertoires in COVID-19. Study summary: Material from acute and convalescent COVID-19 was sourced from the United States, Italy and Spain.

The CDR3 is 11 amino acids. V shed 7 bases, J shed 6 bases, and the junction held 3 bases outside the gene matches. Germline lookup yields CDR1 MDHEN and CDR2 SYDVKM. Ages ranged from 18 to 89 years, with residence in approximately 25 US areas. Assignments of participants to cohorts depended upon their own reported clinical history. In Cohort 3, a recovered donor had either two negative PCRs, clearance, or symptom resolution. Profiled with immunoSEQ multiplex PCR; TCRdb holds only in-frame clones, not every one. The table includes around 250,000 clones, roughly 85% detected once. The clonotype originates from a woman aged 50 to 65 who had recovered from COVID-19. Specimen: PBMCs or T cells enriched from blood (not recorded which). The chain recombines TRBV28 with TRBJ2-7; 7 bases agree with TRBD1. CDR3 DNA sequence: TGTGCCAGCACACAGGGGTTCGAGCAGTACTTC. This codes for CASTQGFEQYF.